The T cell receptor beta chain described here comes from a study of blood T cell repertoires in COVID-19. The CDR3 totals 15 residues. Germline V lookup: CDR1 SGHVS, CDR2 FNYEAQ. V was cut by 1 base and J by 6 bases, with 15 bases left in between. Some clones are missing from TCRdb's copy, which holds only in-frame ones; the method was immunoSEQ multiplex PCR. The repertoire holds about 480,000 clones, with around nine tenths as singletons. The rearrangement joins TRBV7-6 to TRBJ1-2; the D gene is possibly TRBD1 (5 bases). Sequences were obtained from peripheral blood. The TCR originated in a woman in her 30s with acute or convalescent COVID-19. This CDR3 is CASSLESGGLNGYTF. The CDR3 nucleotides are TGTGCCAGCAGCTTAGAGTCTGGGGGGTTAAATGGCTACACCTTC. The variable domain in full, with the rest retrieved from reference TRBV7-6 and TRBJ1-2, is GAGVSQSPRYKVTKRGQDVALRCDPISGHVSLYWYRQALGQGPEFLTYFNYEAQQDKSGLPNDRFSAERPEGSISTLTIQRTEQRDSAMYRCASSLESGGLNGYTFGSGTRLTVV.